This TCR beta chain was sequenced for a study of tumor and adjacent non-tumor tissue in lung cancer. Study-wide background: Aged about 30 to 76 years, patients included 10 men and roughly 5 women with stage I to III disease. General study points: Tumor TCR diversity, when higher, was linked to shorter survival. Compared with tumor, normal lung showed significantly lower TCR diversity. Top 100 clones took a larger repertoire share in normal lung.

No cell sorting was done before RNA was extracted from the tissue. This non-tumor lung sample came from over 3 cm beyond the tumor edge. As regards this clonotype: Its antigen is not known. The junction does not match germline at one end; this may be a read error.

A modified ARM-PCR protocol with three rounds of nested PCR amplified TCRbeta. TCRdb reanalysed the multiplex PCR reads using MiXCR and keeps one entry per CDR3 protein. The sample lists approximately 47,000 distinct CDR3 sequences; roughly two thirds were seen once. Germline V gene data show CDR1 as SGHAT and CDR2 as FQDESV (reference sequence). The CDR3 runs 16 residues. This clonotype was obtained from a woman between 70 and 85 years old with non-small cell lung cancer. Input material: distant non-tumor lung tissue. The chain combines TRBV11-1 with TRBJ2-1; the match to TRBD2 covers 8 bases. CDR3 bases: TGCGCCAACAGTTTAGCCCTAGCGGGCCTGTACAATGAGCAGTTCTTC. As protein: CANSLALAGLYNEQFF.